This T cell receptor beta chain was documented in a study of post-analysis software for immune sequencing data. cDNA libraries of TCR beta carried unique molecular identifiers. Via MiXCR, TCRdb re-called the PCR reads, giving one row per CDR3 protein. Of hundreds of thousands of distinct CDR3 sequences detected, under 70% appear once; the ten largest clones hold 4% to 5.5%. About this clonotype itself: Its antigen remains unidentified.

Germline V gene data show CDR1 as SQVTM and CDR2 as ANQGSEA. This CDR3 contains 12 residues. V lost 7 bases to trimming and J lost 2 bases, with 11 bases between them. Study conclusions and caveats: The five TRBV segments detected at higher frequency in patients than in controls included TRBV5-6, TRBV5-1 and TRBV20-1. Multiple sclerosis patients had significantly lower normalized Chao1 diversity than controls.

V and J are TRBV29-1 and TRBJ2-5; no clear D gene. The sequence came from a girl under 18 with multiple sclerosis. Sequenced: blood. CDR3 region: CSAHPRQETQYF. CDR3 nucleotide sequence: TGCAGCGCCCACCCCCGGCAAGAGACCCAGTACTTC.